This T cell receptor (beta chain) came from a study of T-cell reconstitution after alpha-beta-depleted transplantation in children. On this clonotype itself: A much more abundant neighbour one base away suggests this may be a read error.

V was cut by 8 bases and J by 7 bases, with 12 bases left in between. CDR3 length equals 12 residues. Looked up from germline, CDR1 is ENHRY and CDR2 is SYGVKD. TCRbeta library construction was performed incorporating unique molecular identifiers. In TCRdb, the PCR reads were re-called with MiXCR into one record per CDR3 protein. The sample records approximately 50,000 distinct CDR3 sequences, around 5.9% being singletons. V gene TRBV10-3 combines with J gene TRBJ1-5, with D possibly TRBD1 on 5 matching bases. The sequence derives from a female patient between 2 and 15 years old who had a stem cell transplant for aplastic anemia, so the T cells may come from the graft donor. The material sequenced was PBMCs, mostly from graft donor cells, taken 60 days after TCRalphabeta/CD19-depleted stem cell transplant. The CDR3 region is CAIGQGGQPQHF. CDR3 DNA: TGTGCCATCGGGCAGGGAGGCCAGCCCCAGCATTTT.